These T cell receptor beta chains were read from a single sample in a study of cytomegalovirus exposure and HLA in healthy donors. The repertoire was sequenced with immunoSEQ multiplex PCR; TCRdb's copy has only in-frame clones and lacks some. The top ten hold around 4.9% of the sample, which has 170,000 or so clones, 70% to 90% seen once. Sequenced input: PBMCs. The receptors come from a girl aged 5 to 17 in good health and CMV-seropositive. Both conserved end residues are part of each CDR3. A D gene is named only where the DNA matches it firmly. Clone size, where shown, is once, few, many, or a class for clones that have expanded.

J gene: TRBJ1-5; D gene: NA; V gene: TRBV6-1; clone size: NA; CDR3 protein: CASNLQGTQNQPQHF; CDR3 DNA: TGTGCCAGCAACCTACAGGGTACCCAAAATCAGCCCCAGCATTTT
J gene: TRBJ2-3; D gene: TRBD2; V gene: TRBV25-1; clone size: NA; CDR3 protein: CASSESPSGSTDTQYF; CDR3 DNA: TGTGCCAGCAGTGAATCGCCTAGCGGGAGCACAGATACGCAGTATTTT
J gene: TRBJ2-3; D gene: NA; V gene: TRBV9; clone size: NA; CDR3 protein: CASSVGGGAVDTQYF; CDR3 DNA: TGTGCCAGCAGCGTTGGTGGGGGGGCCGTAGATACGCAGTATTTT
J gene: TRBJ2-1; D gene: TRBD1; V gene: TRBV5-6; clone size: NA; CDR3 protein: CASSSRPGTALYNEQFF; CDR3 DNA: TGTGCCAGCAGCTCTAGACCCGGGACAGCGCTTTACAATGAGCAGTTCTTC
J gene: TRBJ1-1; D gene: NA; V gene: TRBV10-1; clone size: NA; CDR3 protein: CASSESGQGGTEAFF; CDR3 DNA: TGCGCCAGCAGTGAGTCGGGGCAGGGTGGCACTGAAGCTTTCTTT
J gene: TRBJ1-1; D gene: TRBD1; V gene: TRBV11-3; clone size: once; CDR3 protein: CASSLGTGRNTEAFF; CDR3 DNA: TGTGCCAGCAGCTTGGGGACAGGTCGGAACACTGAAGCTTTCTTT
J gene: TRBJ2-1; D gene: TRBD2; V gene: TRBV25-1; clone size: NA; CDR3 protein: CASSDLLISSGGHNEQFF; CDR3 DNA: TGTGCCAGCAGTGATTTACTGATATCTAGCGGGGGGCACAATGAGCAGTTCTTC
J gene: TRBJ2-3; D gene: TRBD1; V gene: TRBV19; clone size: NA; CDR3 protein: CASSRGQGNTQYF; CDR3 DNA: TGTGCCAGTAGCAGGGGACAGGGCAATACGCAGTATTTT
J gene: TRBJ1-3; D gene: NA; V gene: TRBV5-6; clone size: NA; CDR3 protein: CASSLVTSSGNTIYF; CDR3 DNA: TGTGCCAGCAGCTTAGTTACCAGCTCTGGAAACACCATATATTTT
J gene: TRBJ1-2; D gene: NA; V gene: TRBV30; clone size: NA; CDR3 protein: CAWSYGYIGYTF; CDR3 DNA: TGTGCCTGGAGTTACGGGTACATTGGCTACACCTTC
J gene: TRBJ2-3; D gene: NA; V gene: TRBV27; clone size: NA; CDR3 protein: CASTPLTASTDTQYF; CDR3 DNA: TGTGCCAGCACCCCCTTGACAGCTAGCACAGATACGCAGTATTTT
J gene: TRBJ1-1; D gene: TRBD1; V gene: TRBV7-6; clone size: NA; CDR3 protein: CASRGQGGTEAFF; CDR3 DNA: TGTGCCAGCAGGGGACAGGGGGGCACTGAAGCTTTCTTT
J gene: TRBJ2-2; D gene: TRBD2; V gene: TRBV25-1; clone size: NA; CDR3 protein: CASTPGGGPPGELFF; CDR3 DNA: TGTGCCAGCACTCCCGGGGGGGGGCCCCCCGGGGAGCTGTTTTTT
J gene: TRBJ1-6; D gene: NA; V gene: TRBV5-6; clone size: NA; CDR3 protein: CASSLQTGYDSPLHF; CDR3 DNA: TGTGCCAGCAGCTTACAAACAGGGTATGATTCACCCCTCCACTTT
J gene: TRBJ2-7; D gene: NA; V gene: TRBV7-3; clone size: few; CDR3 protein: CASSLGTPYEQYF; CDR3 DNA: TGTGCCAGCAGCTTAGGGACACCCTACGAGCAGTACTTC
J gene: TRBJ1-3; D gene: NA; V gene: TRBV4-1; clone size: NA; CDR3 protein: CASSQGLVNTIYF; CDR3 DNA: TGCGCCAGCAGCCAAGGGCTGGTAAACACCATATATTTT
J gene: TRBJ1-1; D gene: NA; V gene: TRBV13; clone size: NA; CDR3 protein: CASSASTGKAEAFF; CDR3 DNA: TGTGCCAGCAGCGCCAGTACAGGGAAAGCTGAAGCTTTCTTT
J gene: TRBJ2-7; D gene: NA; V gene: TRBV4-1; clone size: NA; CDR3 protein: CASSQGEPGTYEQYF; CDR3 DNA: TGCGCCAGCAGCCAGGGTGAACCGGGAACCTACGAGCAGTACTTC
J gene: TRBJ2-7; D gene: NA; V gene: TRBV2; clone size: few; CDR3 protein: CASSDEISGLGEQYF; CDR3 DNA: TGTGCCAGCAGTGACGAGATATCAGGGCTGGGCGAGCAGTACTTC
J gene: TRBJ2-7; D gene: TRBD1; V gene: TRBV7-2; clone size: NA; CDR3 protein: CASSKGGAGDYEQYF; CDR3 DNA: TGTGCCAGCAGCAAAGGGGGCGCAGGGGACTACGAGCAGTACTTC
J gene: TRBJ2-2; D gene: NA; V gene: TRBV6-1; clone size: NA; CDR3 protein: CASRGQHNTGELFF; CDR3 DNA: TGTGCCAGCAGGGGACAACATAACACCGGGGAGCTGTTTTTT
J gene: TRBJ2-1; D gene: NA; V gene: TRBV5-4; clone size: once; CDR3 protein: CASSFRGDEQFF; CDR3 DNA: TGTGCCAGCAGCTTTCGAGGCGATGAGCAGTTCTTC
J gene: TRBJ2-7; D gene: NA; V gene: TRBV7-2; clone size: NA; CDR3 protein: CASSLGGLLYF; CDR3 DNA: TGTGCCAGCAGCTTAGGGGGACTGCTGTACTTC
J gene: TRBJ1-6; D gene: NA; V gene: TRBV9; clone size: NA; CDR3 protein: CASSSQGGQGNNSPLHF; CDR3 DNA: TGTGCCAGCAGCTCTCAAGGGGGTCAGGGGAATAATTCACCCCTCCACTTT
J gene: TRBJ1-5; D gene: NA; V gene: TRBV28; clone size: once; CDR3 protein: CASSEGNQPQHF; CDR3 DNA: TGTGCCAGCAGTGAGGGAAATCAGCCCCAGCATTTT
J gene: TRBJ2-5; D gene: NA; V gene: TRBV5-4; clone size: few; CDR3 protein: CASSLGGSETQYF; CDR3 DNA: TGTGCCAGCAGCTTGGGAGGGAGTGAGACCCAGTACTTC
J gene: TRBJ2-2; D gene: TRBD1; V gene: TRBV5-1; clone size: NA; CDR3 protein: CASSTGRGNAGELFF; CDR3 DNA: TGCGCCAGCAGTACGGGCAGGGGGAACGCCGGGGAGCTGTTTTTT
J gene: TRBJ2-1; D gene: TRBD2; V gene: TRBV5-1; clone size: NA; CDR3 protein: CASSLRAGGLNWKGNEQFF; CDR3 DNA: TGCGCCAGCAGCTTGAGGGCGGGGGGCTTGAATTGGAAGGGCAATGAGCAGTTCTTC
J gene: TRBJ2-7; D gene: TRBD2; V gene: TRBV19; clone size: NA; CDR3 protein: CASSINGGWTSGGTTYEQYF; CDR3 DNA: TGTGCCAGTAGTATAAACGGTGGGTGGACTAGCGGGGGGACCACCTACGAGCAGTACTTC
J gene: TRBJ2-7; D gene: TRBD2; V gene: TRBV2; clone size: NA; CDR3 protein: CASTRMRGALNEQYF; CDR3 DNA: TGTGCCAGCACCCGGATGCGGGGGGCGCTGAACGAGCAGTACTTC
J gene: TRBJ1-1; D gene: NA; V gene: TRBV5-6; clone size: NA; CDR3 protein: CASSLSTEAFF; CDR3 DNA: TGTGCCAGCAGTCTAAGCACTGAAGCTTTCTTT
J gene: TRBJ1-5; D gene: TRBD1; V gene: TRBV27; clone size: NA; CDR3 protein: CASSPLDRLNQPQHF; CDR3 DNA: TGTGCCAGCAGTCCTCTGGACAGGCTAAATCAGCCCCAGCATTTT
J gene: TRBJ2-7; D gene: TRBD1; V gene: TRBV5-1; clone size: NA; CDR3 protein: CASSFFPFWDRDREQYF; CDR3 DNA: TGCGCCAGCAGCTTTTTCCCATTTTGGGACAGGGATCGCGAGCAGTACTTC
J gene: TRBJ1-1; D gene: TRBD1; V gene: TRBV6-5; clone size: NA; CDR3 protein: CASTPWRTGLTEAFF; CDR3 DNA: TGTGCCAGCACCCCTTGGAGGACAGGCCTCACTGAAGCTTTCTTT
J gene: TRBJ1-2; D gene: TRBD1; V gene: TRBV7-9; clone size: few; CDR3 protein: CASSLVDRFDGYTF; CDR3 DNA: TGTGCCAGCAGCTTAGTGGACAGGTTTGATGGCTACACCTTC
J gene: TRBJ1-2; D gene: TRBD1; V gene: TRBV5-8; clone size: few; CDR3 protein: CASSRGQGYGYTF; CDR3 DNA: TGTGCCAGCAGCAGGGGACAGGGTTATGGCTACACCTTC
J gene: TRBJ1-1; D gene: NA; V gene: TRBV4-2; clone size: NA; CDR3 protein: CASSREAFGGVGTEAFF; CDR3 DNA: TGTGCCAGCAGCCGGGAGGCATTTGGAGGTGTTGGAACTGAAGCTTTCTTT
J gene: TRBJ1-1; D gene: NA; V gene: TRBV29-1; clone size: few; CDR3 protein: CSVVGRMNTEAFF; CDR3 DNA: TGCAGCGTTGTTGGCAGAATGAACACTGAAGCTTTCTTT
J gene: TRBJ1-1; D gene: NA; V gene: TRBV5-4; clone size: NA; CDR3 protein: CASSLGQQGRTFF; CDR3 DNA: TGTGCCAGCAGCTTGGGCCAGCAGGGTCGGACTTTCTTT
J gene: TRBJ1-5; D gene: NA; V gene: TRBV27; clone size: NA; CDR3 protein: CASSLARDNQPQHF; CDR3 DNA: TGTGCCAGCAGTTTAGCACGGGACAATCAGCCCCAGCATTTT
J gene: TRBJ1-2; D gene: TRBD1; V gene: TRBV6-1; clone size: NA; CDR3 protein: CASSGGQGDHGYTF; CDR3 DNA: TGTGCCAGCAGTGGGGGACAGGGGGATCATGGCTACACCTTC
J gene: TRBJ1-2; D gene: NA; V gene: TRBV9; clone size: NA; CDR3 protein: CASSDAGFAYGYTF; CDR3 DNA: TGTGCCAGCAGCGATGCAGGGTTTGCCTATGGCTACACCTTC
J gene: TRBJ2-5; D gene: NA; V gene: TRBV4-1; clone size: NA; CDR3 protein: CASSQVVLETQYF; CDR3 DNA: TGCGCCAGCAGCCAAGTCGTTTTGGAGACCCAGTACTTC
J gene: TRBJ2-6; D gene: NA; V gene: TRBV28; clone size: NA; CDR3 protein: CASSFHSSGANVLTF; CDR3 DNA: TGTGCCAGCAGTTTTCATAGCTCTGGGGCCAACGTCCTGACTTTC
J gene: TRBJ1-4; D gene: NA; V gene: TRBV7-2; clone size: NA; CDR3 protein: CASSPSGGNNEKLFF; CDR3 DNA: TGTGCCAGCAGCCCCTCGGGGGGTAATAATGAAAAACTGTTTTTT
J gene: TRBJ2-3; D gene: TRBD2; V gene: TRBV25-1; clone size: NA; CDR3 protein: CASSDIAGTRVGTDTQYF; CDR3 DNA: TGTGCCAGCAGTGATATTGCCGGGACTAGAGTCGGCACAGATACGCAGTATTTT
J gene: TRBJ2-5; D gene: TRBD2; V gene: TRBV9; clone size: NA; CDR3 protein: CASSPRVAGDQETQYF; CDR3 DNA: TGTGCCAGCAGCCCACGAGTAGCGGGGGACCAAGAGACCCAGTACTTC
J gene: TRBJ2-3; D gene: TRBD1; V gene: TRBV5-6; clone size: NA; CDR3 protein: CASSGLDRLSTDTQYF; CDR3 DNA: TGTGCCAGCAGCGGACTGGACAGGCTTAGCACAGATACGCAGTATTTT